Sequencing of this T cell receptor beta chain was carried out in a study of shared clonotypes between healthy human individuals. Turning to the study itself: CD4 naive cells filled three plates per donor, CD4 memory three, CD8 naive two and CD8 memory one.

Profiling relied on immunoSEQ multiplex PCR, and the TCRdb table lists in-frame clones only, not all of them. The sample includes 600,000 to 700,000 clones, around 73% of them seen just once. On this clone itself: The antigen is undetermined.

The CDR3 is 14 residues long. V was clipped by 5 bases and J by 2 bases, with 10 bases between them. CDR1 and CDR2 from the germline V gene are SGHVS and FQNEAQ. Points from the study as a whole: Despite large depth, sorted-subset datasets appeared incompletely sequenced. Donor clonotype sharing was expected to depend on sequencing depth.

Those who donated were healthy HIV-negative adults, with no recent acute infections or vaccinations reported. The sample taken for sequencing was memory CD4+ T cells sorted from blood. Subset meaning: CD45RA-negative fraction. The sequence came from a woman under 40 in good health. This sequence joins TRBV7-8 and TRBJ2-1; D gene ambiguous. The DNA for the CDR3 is TGTGCCAGCAGCGAGAGTCTCCCCTACAATGAGCAGTTCTTC. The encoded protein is CASSESLPYNEQFF.